This T cell receptor beta chain was sequenced in a study of siplizumab effects on memory and regulatory T cells. Findings and caveats of the study: The suppressive capacity of proliferating Tregs from siplizumab cultures remained unconfirmed. Siplizumab, the agent tested, significantly reduced alloreactive sequences traceable to unstimulated CD4+ memory cells.

TCRdb's copy holds only in-frame clones and misses some; the assay was immunoSEQ multiplex PCR. The sample has nearly 85,000 clones, just under 95% seen once. The CDR3 loop spans 15 amino acids. Trimming removed 1 base from V and 2 bases from J, with 12 bases in between. Germline V gives CDR1 SGHDT, CDR2 YYEEEE. Worth noting for this clone: No antigen is known for it.

This chain joins TRBV5-6 and TRBJ1-2, with D tentatively TRBD1 (5 bases). The sequence came from a human donor in good health. Sequences were obtained from CD8+ T cells sorted from blood. CDR3 coding DNA: TGTGCCAGCAGCTTGATGATTGCAGGGAACTATGGCTACACCTTC. Its protein product is CASSLMIAGNYGYTF.